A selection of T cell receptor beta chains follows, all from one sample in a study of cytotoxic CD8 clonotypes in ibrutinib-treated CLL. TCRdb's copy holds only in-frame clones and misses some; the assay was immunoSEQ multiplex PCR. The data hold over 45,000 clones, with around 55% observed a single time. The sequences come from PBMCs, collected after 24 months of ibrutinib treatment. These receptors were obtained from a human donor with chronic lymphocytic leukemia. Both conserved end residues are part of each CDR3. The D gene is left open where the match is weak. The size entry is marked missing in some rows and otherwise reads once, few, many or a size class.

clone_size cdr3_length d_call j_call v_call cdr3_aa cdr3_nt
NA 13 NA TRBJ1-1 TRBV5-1 CASSWGVNTEAFF TGCGCCAGCAGCTGGGGGGTGAACACTGAAGCTTTCTTT
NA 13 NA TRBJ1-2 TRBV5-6 CASSSLGGYGYTF TGTGCCAGCAGCTCACTGGGGGGTTATGGCTACACCTTC
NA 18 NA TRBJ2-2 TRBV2 CASGPRGAQGPTVGELFF TGTGCCAGCGGCCCTCGGGGGGCACAGGGGCCGACGGTCGGGGAGCTGTTTTTT
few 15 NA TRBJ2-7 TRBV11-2 CASSLAQGFTYEQYF TGTGCCAGCAGCTTAGCCCAGGGGTTTACCTACGAGCAGTACTTC
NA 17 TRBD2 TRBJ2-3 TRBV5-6 CASSAGLADMVTDTQYF TGTGCCAGCAGCGCGGGACTAGCGGATATGGTGACAGATACGCAGTATTTT
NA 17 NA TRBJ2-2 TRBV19 CASSIPIFGSNTGELFF TGTGCCAGTAGTATACCTATCTTCGGTTCAAACACCGGGGAGCTGTTTTTT
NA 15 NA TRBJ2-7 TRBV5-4 CASSLKPGLSYEQYF TGTGCCAGCAGCTTGAAACCGGGGCTCTCCTACGAGCAGTACTTC
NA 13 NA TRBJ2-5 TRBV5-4 CASSLPRGETQYF TGTGCCAGCAGTCTGCCCAGGGGAGAGACCCAGTACTTC
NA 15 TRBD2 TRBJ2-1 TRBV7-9 CASSFWRGTYNEQFF TGTGCCAGCAGCTTTTGGCGGGGGACCTACAATGAGCAGTTCTTC
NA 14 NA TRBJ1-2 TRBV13 CASSLVGGYYGYTF TGTGCCAGCAGCTTGGTGGGGGGGTACTATGGCTACACCTTC
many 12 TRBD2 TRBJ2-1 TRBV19 CAAGLAGGTMFF TGTGCCGCGGGACTAGCGGGGGGTACCATGTTCTTC
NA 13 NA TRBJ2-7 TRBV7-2 CASSFPAYYEQYF TGTGCCAGCAGCTTCCCCGCCTACTACGAGCAGTACTTC
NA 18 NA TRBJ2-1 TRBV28 CASSSPGTAREAYNEQFF TGTGCCAGCAGTTCACCTGGGACGGCAAGGGAAGCCTACAATGAGCAGTTCTTC
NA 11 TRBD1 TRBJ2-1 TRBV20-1 CSGDRSNEQFF TGCAGCGGGGACAGGAGCAATGAGCAGTTCTTC
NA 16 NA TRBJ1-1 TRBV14 CASSQALQGHGTEAFF TGTGCCAGCAGCCAAGCATTACAGGGTCATGGCACTGAAGCTTTCTTT
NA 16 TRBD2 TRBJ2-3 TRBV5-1 CASSSLSGRSTDTQYF TGCGCCAGCAGCTCCCTTAGCGGGAGGAGCACAGATACGCAGTATTTT
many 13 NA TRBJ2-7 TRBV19 CASKVDADGEQYF TGTGCCAGTAAAGTGGACGCGGATGGCGAGCAGTACTTC
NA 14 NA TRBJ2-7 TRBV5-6 CASSLPLATYEQYF TGTGCCAGCAGCCTCCCTTTAGCGACCTACGAGCAGTACTTC
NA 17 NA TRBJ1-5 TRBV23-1 CASSLLNRDYSNQPQHF TGCGCCAGCAGTCTCCTTAACAGGGACTATAGCAATCAGCCCCAGCATTTT
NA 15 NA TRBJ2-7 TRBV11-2 CASSLAPSGLYEQYF TGTGCCAGCAGCTTAGCGCCCAGCGGGCTCTACGAGCAGTACTTC
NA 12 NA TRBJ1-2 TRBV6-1 CASVRGLGGYTF TGTGCCAGCGTAAGGGGTTTAGGTGGCTACACCTTC
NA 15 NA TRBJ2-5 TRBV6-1 CASSEVPRIGETQYF TGTGCCAGCAGTGAAGTCCCTAGAATAGGAGAGACCCAGTACTTC
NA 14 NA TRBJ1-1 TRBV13 CASSRGFMNTEAFF TGTGCCAGCAGCCGGGGGTTCATGAACACTGAAGCTTTCTTT
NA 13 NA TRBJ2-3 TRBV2 CASSPWVTDTQYF TGTGCCAGCAGTCCCTGGGTCACAGATACGCAGTATTTT
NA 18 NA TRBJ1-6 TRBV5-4 CASSLALGSLNYNSPLHF TGTGCCAGCAGCTTGGCTTTAGGCAGCCTAAACTATAATTCACCCCTCCACTTT
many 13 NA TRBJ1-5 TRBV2 CASSGQHHQPQHF TGTGCCAGCAGCGGACAGCACCATCAGCCCCAGCATTTT
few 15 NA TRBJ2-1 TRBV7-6 CASSPLGGQTNEQFF TGTGCCAGCAGCCCGCTGGGGGGGCAAACCAATGAGCAGTTCTTC
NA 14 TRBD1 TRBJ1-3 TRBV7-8 CASSVGQLKNTIYF TGTGCCAGCAGCGTGGGACAGTTAAAAAACACCATATATTTT
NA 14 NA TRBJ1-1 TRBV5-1 CASSPAGRNTEAFF TGCGCCAGCAGCCCGGCTGGGCGGAACACTGAAGCTTTCTTT
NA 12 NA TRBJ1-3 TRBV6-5 CASSAVLNTIYF TGTGCCAGCAGTGCTGTTTTAAACACCATATATTTT
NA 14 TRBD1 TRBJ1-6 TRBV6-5 CAIHRGPDHSPLHF TGTGCCATCCACAGGGGACCCGATCATTCACCCCTCCACTTT
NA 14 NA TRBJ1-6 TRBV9 CASSVAPLNSPLHF TGTGCCAGCAGCGTAGCTCCCCTAAATTCACCCCTCCACTTT
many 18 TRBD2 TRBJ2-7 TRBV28 CASSLFPRTSGDTYEQYF TGTGCCAGCAGTTTATTCCCAAGAACTAGCGGAGATACCTACGAGCAGTACTTC
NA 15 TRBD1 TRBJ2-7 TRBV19 CASSYDRGSYYEQYF TGTGCCAGCAGCTATGACAGGGGATCCTACTACGAGCAGTACTTC
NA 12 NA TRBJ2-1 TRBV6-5 CASSPAYNEQFF TGTGCCAGCAGTCCCGCCTACAATGAGCAGTTCTTC
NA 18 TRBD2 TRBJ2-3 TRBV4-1 CASSSLGLAGRGTDTQYF TGCGCCAGCAGCTCCCTGGGACTAGCGGGAAGAGGCACAGATACGCAGTATTTT
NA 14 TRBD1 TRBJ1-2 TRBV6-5 CASSYSRDSYGYTF TGTGCCAGCAGTTACTCAAGGGACAGCTATGGCTACACCTTC
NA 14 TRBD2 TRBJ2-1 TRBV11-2 CASSALAGGDEQFF TGTGCCAGCAGCGCCCTAGCGGGGGGGGATGAGCAGTTCTTC
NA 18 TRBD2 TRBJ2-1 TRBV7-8 CASSLEVGRSGSIHEQFF TGTGCCAGCAGCTTAGAGGTGGGGCGTAGCGGGAGTATCCATGAGCAGTTCTTC
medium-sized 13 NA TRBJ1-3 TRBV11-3 CASSHPGFNTIYF TGTGCCAGCAGCCACCCGGGTTTCAACACCATATATTTT
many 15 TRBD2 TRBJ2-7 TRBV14 CASSPLARDYSEQYF TGTGCCAGCAGCCCCCTCGCCAGGGACTATTCCGAGCAGTACTTC
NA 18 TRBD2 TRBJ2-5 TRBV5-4 CASSQLGWGLAEQETQYF TGTGCCAGCAGCCAGCTTGGCTGGGGACTAGCGGAACAAGAGACCCAGTACTTC
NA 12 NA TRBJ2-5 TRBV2 CASRGTQETQYF TGTGCCAGCAGAGGGACCCAAGAGACCCAGTACTTC
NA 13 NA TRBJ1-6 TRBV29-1 CSVGKTPDSPLHF TGCAGCGTTGGAAAGACACCGGATTCACCCCTCCACTTT
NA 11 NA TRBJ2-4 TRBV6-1 CASSPGPLQYF TGTGCCAGCAGTCCGGGGCCTCTTCAGTACTTC
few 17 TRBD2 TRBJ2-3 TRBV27 CASSWTSGSLITDTQYF TGTGCCAGCAGTTGGACTAGCGGGAGCTTAATCACAGATACGCAGTATTTT
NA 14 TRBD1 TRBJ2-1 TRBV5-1 CASSSTGQGNEQFF TGCGCCAGCAGCTCCACGGGACAGGGGAATGAGCAGTTCTTC
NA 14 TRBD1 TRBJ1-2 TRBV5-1 CASSEGQGLYGYTF TGCGCCAGCAGCGAAGGACAGGGCTTGTATGGCTACACCTTC
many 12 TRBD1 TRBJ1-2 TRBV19 CASDRGDYGYTF TGTGCCAGTGACAGGGGGGACTATGGCTACACCTTC
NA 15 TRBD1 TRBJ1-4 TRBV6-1 CASSEAGTAPGELFF TGTGCCAGCAGCGAAGCCGGGACAGCCCCTGGGGAACTGTTTTTT